The rows below give T cell receptor beta chains drawn from one sample of a study of TIL therapy for anti-PD-1-resistant metastatic lung cancer. The table came from immunoSEQ multiplex PCR; TCRdb's copy has only in-frame clones and leaves some out. The table lists 10,000 to 15,000 clones, 80% of them singletons. The specimen comprised blood, sampled at baseline. These receptors came from a person aged 30 to 80 with non-small cell lung cancer. The CDR3 runs from the conserved cysteine through the conserved F or W. The D gene is left open where the match is weak. For some rows the clone size is stated as once, few or many, or as a class when expanded; others skip it.

j_gene,abundance,d_gene,v_gene,CDR3aa,CDR3nt
TRBJ2-7,.,.,TRBV18,CASSLGTERTYEQYF,TGTGCCAGCTCACTCGGGACGGAACGAACCTACGAGCAGTACTTC
TRBJ2-3,.,.,TRBV6-5,CASSYGSTDTQYF,TGTGCCAGCAGTTACGGAAGCACAGATACGCAGTATTTT
TRBJ2-5,.,.,TRBV5-1,CASSFGQFQETQYF,TGCGCCAGCAGCTTCGGACAGTTCCAAGAGACCCAGTACTTC
TRBJ1-2,once,.,TRBV6-5,CASSPGDRIYGYTF,TGTGCCAGCAGCCCCGGGGATCGGATCTATGGCTACACCTTC
TRBJ2-1,few,.,TRBV19,CASTSTYNEQFF,TGTGCCAGTACCTCGACCTACAATGAGCAGTTCTTC
TRBJ1-4,.,TRBD1,TRBV7-3,CASSPTGGVEEKLFF,TGTGCCAGCAGCCCTACAGGGGGCGTGGAAGAAAAACTGTTTTTT
TRBJ1-1,.,.,TRBV7-9,CASSLADMSEAFF,TGTGCCAGCAGCTTAGCCGATATGTCTGAAGCTTTCTTT
TRBJ1-6,.,.,TRBV6-5,CASSPTGTNNSPLHF,TGTGCCAGCAGTCCCACCGGGACTAATAATTCACCCCTCCACTTT
TRBJ1-4,.,.,TRBV4-1,CASSPHMGGNEKLFF,TGCGCCAGCAGCCCACACATGGGAGGGAATGAAAAACTGTTTTTT
TRBJ2-1,.,TRBD2,TRBV4-3,CASSRTSGSSYNEQFF,TGCGCCAGCAGCCGTACTAGCGGTAGCTCCTACAATGAGCAGTTCTTC
TRBJ2-1,.,.,TRBV28,CASSPFGVGTYNEQFF,TGTGCCAGCAGCCCCTTTGGTGTGGGAACCTACAATGAGCAGTTCTTC
TRBJ2-2,medium-sized,TRBD2,TRBV11-3,CASSSYSGSGELFF,TGTGCCAGCAGCTCTTATAGCGGGAGCGGGGAGCTGTTTTTT
TRBJ2-1,few,TRBD2,TRBV19,CASAVKTSVKYNEQFF,TGTGCCAGTGCAGTTAAGACTAGCGTAAAATACAATGAGCAGTTCTTC
TRBJ1-1,.,.,TRBV6-1,CASTGGRVNTEAFF,TGTGCCAGCACAGGCGGCAGAGTGAACACTGAAGCTTTCTTT
TRBJ1-6,.,.,TRBV2,CASSEAGLYSYNSPLHF,TGTGCCAGCAGTGAGGCAGGGCTATACTCCTATAATTCACCCCTCCACTTT
TRBJ2-5,.,TRBD1,TRBV7-9,CASRTTRQGWETQYF,TGTGCCAGCAGGACTACCCGACAGGGTTGGGAGACCCAGTACTTC
TRBJ1-4,.,.,TRBV5-8,CASRMTRTNEKLFF,TGTGCCAGCAGGATGACAAGGACAAATGAAAAACTGTTTTTT
TRBJ1-1,.,.,TRBV9,CASSGSGGRTRDTEAFF,TGTGCCAGCAGCGGCTCCGGCGGGCGCACAAGGGACACTGAAGCTTTCTTT
TRBJ1-1,.,TRBD1,TRBV5-1,CASSVGQGVIGAFF,TGCGCCAGCAGCGTTGGACAGGGGGTTATCGGAGCTTTCTTT
TRBJ1-2,.,.,TRBV18,CASSPDADYGYTF,TGTGCCAGCTCACCAGACGCGGACTATGGCTACACCTTC
TRBJ2-1,.,TRBD2,TRBV5-1,CASSDLAGGPNEQFF,TGCGCCAGCAGCGATCTAGCGGGAGGGCCTAATGAGCAGTTCTTC
TRBJ2-3,.,TRBD2,TRBV30,CAWSVPPGLADTQYF,TGTGCCTGGAGTGTACCCCCGGGACTAGCGGATACGCAGTATTTT
TRBJ2-2,few,TRBD1,TRBV7-7,CASSFTGDGTGELFF,TGTGCCAGCAGCTTCACAGGGGATGGGACCGGGGAGCTGTTTTTT
TRBJ2-5,.,TRBD1,TRBV18,CASSPPNRGETQYF,TGTGCCAGCTCACCACCGAACAGGGGAGAGACCCAGTACTTC
TRBJ2-5,.,TRBD1,TRBV5-8,CASSLRGLDETQYF,TGTGCCAGCAGCTTAAGGGGGCTCGACGAGACCCAGTACTTC
TRBJ2-6,.,.,TRBV6-4,CASSDHSGANVLTF,TGTGCCAGCAGTGATCACTCTGGGGCCAACGTCCTGACTTTC
TRBJ2-7,once,.,TRBV7-9,CASSAGPREQYF,TGTGCCAGCAGCGCGGGACCCCGGGAGCAGTACTTC
TRBJ1-2,.,TRBD1,TRBV6-5,CASSMTGGDGYTF,TGTGCCAGCAGTATGACAGGGGGCGATGGCTACACCTTC
TRBJ1-1,.,TRBD1,TRBV5-1,CASFTGTGDGNTEAFF,TGCGCCAGCTTTACCGGGACAGGGGACGGGAACACTGAAGCTTTCTTT
TRBJ2-7,once,.,TRBV5-1,CASSVTGPPYEQYF,TGCGCCAGCAGCGTCACAGGGCCCCCCTACGAGCAGTACTTC
TRBJ1-6,.,.,TRBV2,CATRTSRNSPLHF,TGTGCGACCAGGACGTCTAGGAATTCACCCCTCCACTTT
TRBJ2-7,.,TRBD1,TRBV7-3,CASSKIGRNGTGALYEQYF,TGTGCCAGCAGTAAAATAGGCCGCAACGGGACAGGGGCCCTCTACGAGCAGTACTTC
TRBJ2-4,.,TRBD2,TRBV19,CASSIGLAGVSKNIQYF,TGTGCCAGTAGTATTGGGCTAGCGGGAGTGAGCAAAAACATTCAGTACTTC
TRBJ1-4,few,.,TRBV6-5,CASSYSSDLQKLFF,TGTGCCAGCAGTTACTCCTCGGACCTTCAAAAACTGTTTTTT
TRBJ1-2,.,.,TRBV7-2,CASSLGQTTMRGYTF,TGTGCCAGCAGCTTAGGACAGACCACTATGCGAGGCTACACCTTC
TRBJ2-2,.,.,TRBV11-3,CASSLEVYNGTGELFF,TGTGCCAGCAGCTTAGAGGTCTACAATGGCACCGGGGAGCTGTTTTTT
TRBJ2-7,medium-sized,.,TRBV7-9,CASSLVGSVPYEQYF,TGTGCCAGCAGCTTAGTAGGGTCCGTGCCCTACGAGCAGTACTTC
TRBJ2-3,.,TRBD1,TRBV6-6,CASRDVQGARPDTQYF,TGTGCCAGCAGGGATGTACAGGGGGCGCGCCCAGATACGCAGTATTTT
TRBJ2-1,.,.,TRBV11-2,CASSLRFGDTALNEQFF,TGTGCCAGCAGCTTAAGGTTTGGAGACACCGCTTTGAATGAGCAGTTCTTC
TRBJ2-7,.,.,TRBV5-1,CASSLAPDRYEQYF,TGCGCCAGCAGCTTGGCCCCGGACCGATACGAGCAGTACTTC
TRBJ2-1,.,TRBD2,TRBV19,CASSRLAGKNNNEQFF,TGTGCCAGTAGTAGGCTAGCGGGCAAAAATAACAATGAGCAGTTCTTC
TRBJ1-5,.,TRBD1,TRBV4-1,CASSQEATGDQPQHF,TGCGCCAGCAGCCAAGAGGCGACAGGGGATCAGCCCCAGCATTTT
TRBJ2-7,.,TRBD1,TRBV6-1,CASQGDVGPYEQYF,TGTGCCAGCCAGGGGGACGTAGGGCCCTACGAGCAGTACTTC
TRBJ2-3,.,.,TRBV27,CASSPWTNTDTQYF,TGTGCCAGCAGTCCATGGACTAACACAGATACGCAGTATTTT
TRBJ1-2,.,.,TRBV28,CASSLSAGTYGYTF,TGTGCCAGCAGTTTATCGGCAGGGACCTATGGCTACACCTTC
TRBJ2-5,.,TRBD1,TRBV15,CATSRAGTGQETQYF,TGTGCCACCAGCAGAGCCGGGACAGGACAAGAGACCCAGTACTTC
TRBJ2-7,.,.,TRBV7-2,CASSFRDAGPYEQYF,TGTGCCAGCAGCTTCCGGGACGCTGGACCCTACGAGCAGTACTTC
TRBJ2-3,.,.,TRBV7-2,CASSPTGLADTQYF,TGTGCCAGCAGCCCTACAGGGCTCGCAGATACGCAGTATTTT
TRBJ2-1,.,.,TRBV30,CAWSLSRGEQFF,TGTGCCTGGAGTCTAAGCAGGGGTGAGCAGTTCTTC
TRBJ1-3,.,.,TRBV5-8,CASSLAVDASSGNTIYF,TGTGCCAGCAGCTTGGCGGTTGACGCGAGCTCTGGAAACACCATATATTTT
TRBJ1-6,.,.,TRBV7-2,CASRQTGTSYNSPLHF,TGTGCCAGCAGACAAACCGGGACATCATATAATTCACCCCTCCACTTT
TRBJ2-3,.,TRBD2,TRBV9,CASSVATPRGGRAGFTDTQYF,TGTGCCAGCAGCGTAGCTACTCCGCGAGGCGGGAGGGCCGGTTTCACAGATACGCAGTATTTT
TRBJ1-1,.,.,TRBV5-6,CASSLGVWVRNTEAFF,TGTGCCAGCAGCTTGGGAGTTTGGGTGAGGAACACTGAAGCTTTCTTT
TRBJ2-3,.,TRBD1,TRBV6-6,CASSYSTQGARGTQYF,TGTGCCAGCAGTTACTCGACCCAGGGGGCCAGGGGTACGCAGTATTTT
TRBJ2-1,.,.,TRBV5-4,CASSSLSRTVYNEQFF,TGTGCCAGCAGCTCCCTTAGCCGGACAGTTTACAATGAGCAGTTCTTC